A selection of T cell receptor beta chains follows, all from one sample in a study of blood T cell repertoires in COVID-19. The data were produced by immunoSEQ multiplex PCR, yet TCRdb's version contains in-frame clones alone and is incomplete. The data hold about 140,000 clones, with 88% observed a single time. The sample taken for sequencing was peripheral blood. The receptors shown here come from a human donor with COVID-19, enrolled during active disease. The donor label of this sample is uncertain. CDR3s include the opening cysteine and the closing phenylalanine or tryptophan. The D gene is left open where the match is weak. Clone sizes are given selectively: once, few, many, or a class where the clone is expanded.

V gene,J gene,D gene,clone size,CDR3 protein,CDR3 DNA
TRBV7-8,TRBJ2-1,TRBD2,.,CASSLPSGRVSYNEQFF,TGTGCCAGCAGCTTGCCTAGCGGGAGGGTATCCTACAATGAGCAGTTCTTC
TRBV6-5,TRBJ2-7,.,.,CAAAPNKQYF,TGTGCCGCGGCACCTAACAAGCAGTACTTC
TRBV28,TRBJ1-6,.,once,CASSFRGEHSPLHF,TGTGCCAGCAGTTTTAGGGGTGAGCATTCACCCCTCCACTTT
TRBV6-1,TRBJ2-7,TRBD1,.,CASSEALPGQGPYEQYF,TGTGCCAGCAGTGAAGCGCTTCCCGGACAGGGACCCTACGAGCAGTACTTC
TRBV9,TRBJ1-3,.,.,CASSFHPAGASSGNTIYF,TGTGCCAGCAGCTTCCACCCGGCAGGGGCGAGCTCTGGAAACACCATATATTTT
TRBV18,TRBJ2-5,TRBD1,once,CASSPGDREQETQYF,TGTGCCAGCTCACCAGGGGACAGAGAACAAGAGACCCAGTACTTC
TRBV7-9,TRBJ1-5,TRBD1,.,CASSRGDRGNQPQHF,TGTGCCAGCAGCCGGGGGGACAGGGGCAATCAGCCCCAGCATTTT
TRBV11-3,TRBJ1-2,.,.,CASSQMTAGYTF,TGTGCCAGCAGTCAGATGACAGCGGGCTACACCTTC
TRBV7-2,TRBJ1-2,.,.,CASSSLRGGNYGYTF,TGTGCCAGCAGCTCCCTGAGAGGGGGTAACTATGGCTACACCTTC
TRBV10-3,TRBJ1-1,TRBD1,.,CAIRGADRGNTEAFF,TGTGCCATCAGGGGAGCCGACAGGGGGAACACTGAAGCTTTCTTT
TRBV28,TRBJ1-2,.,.,CASRGEGSGYGYTF,TGTGCCAGCAGAGGCGAGGGCTCGGGCTATGGCTACACCTTC
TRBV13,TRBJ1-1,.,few,CASSFWSMNTEAFF,TGTGCCAGCAGCTTTTGGAGCATGAACACTGAAGCTTTCTTT
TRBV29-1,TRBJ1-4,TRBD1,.,CSVTTGGKLFF,TGCAGCGTGACGACAGGGGGAAAACTGTTTTTT
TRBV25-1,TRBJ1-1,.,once,CASSDQVGGGATGTEAFF,TGTGCCAGCAGTGACCAAGTTGGGGGGGGCGCGACAGGCACTGAAGCTTTCTTT
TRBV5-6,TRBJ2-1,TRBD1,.,CASNNRDRGLAVEQFF,TGTGCCAGCAACAACAGAGACAGGGGATTAGCGGTTGAGCAGTTCTTC
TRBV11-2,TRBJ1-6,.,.,CASSKMAGDNSPLHF,TGTGCCAGCTCAAAAATGGCGGGTGATAATTCACCCCTCCACTTT
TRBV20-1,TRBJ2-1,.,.,CSAGRGNEQFF,TGCAGTGCTGGACGGGGAAATGAGCAGTTCTTC
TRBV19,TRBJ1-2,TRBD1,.,CASSIRGDRTF,TGTGCCAGTAGTATAAGAGGGGACAGGACCTTC
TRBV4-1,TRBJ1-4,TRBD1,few,CASSQVQGAKEKLFF,TGCGCCAGCAGCCAGGTACAGGGGGCAAAAGAAAAACTGTTTTTT
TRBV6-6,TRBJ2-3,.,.,CASSSRAQGRTDTQYF,TGTGCCAGCAGTTCCCGCGCACAGGGCCGGACAGATACGCAGTATTTT
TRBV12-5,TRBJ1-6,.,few,CASGLSGTTSPLHF,TGTGCTAGTGGTTTGTCGGGGACAACGTCACCCCTCCACTTT
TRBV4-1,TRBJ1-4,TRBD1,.,CASSQGTGDEKLFF,TGCGCCAGCAGCCAGGGGACAGGGGATGAAAAACTGTTTTTT
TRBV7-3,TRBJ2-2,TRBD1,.,CASSLNQGDLANTGELFF,TGTGCCAGCAGCTTAAATCAGGGGGACCTCGCGAACACCGGGGAGCTGTTTTTT
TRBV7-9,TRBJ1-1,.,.,CASRGDTEAFF,TGTGCCAGCAGAGGGGACACTGAAGCTTTCTTT
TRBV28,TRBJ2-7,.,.,CAISGGYEQYF,TGTGCCATCTCCGGGGGCTACGAGCAGTACTTC
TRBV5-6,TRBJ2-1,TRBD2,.,CASSLGRGESYNEQFF,TGTGCCAGCAGCTTGGGTCGGGGGGAATCCTACAATGAGCAGTTCTTC
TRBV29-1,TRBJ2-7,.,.,CSVAAGEPYEQYF,TGCAGCGTGGCGGCCGGGGAGCCCTACGAGCAGTACTTC
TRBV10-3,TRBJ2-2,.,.,CAITKGGTGELFF,TGTGCCATCACAAAGGGCGGGACCGGGGAGCTGTTTTTT
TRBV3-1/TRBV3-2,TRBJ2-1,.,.,CASSQLGMLNEQFF,TGTGCCAGCAGCCAACTCGGGATGTTAAATGAGCAGTTCTTC
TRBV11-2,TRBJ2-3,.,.,CASSFGSGGTDTQYF,TGTGCCAGCAGCTTCGGTTCAGGGGGCACAGATACGCAGTATTTT
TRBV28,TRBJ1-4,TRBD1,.,CASSSPTGGASNEKLFF,TGTGCCAGCAGTTCCCCGACAGGGGGCGCTTCTAATGAAAAACTGTTTTTT
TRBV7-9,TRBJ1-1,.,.,CASSLSGGGEAFF,TGTGCCAGCAGCTTATCGGGGGGCGGAGAAGCTTTCTTT
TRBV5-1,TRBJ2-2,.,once,CASSLAVTDTGELFF,TGCGCCAGCAGCTTGGCGGTTACCGACACCGGGGAGCTGTTTTTT
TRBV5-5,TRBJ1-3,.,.,CASSLSLRESGNTIYF,TGTGCCAGCAGCTTGTCATTGCGTGAATCTGGAAACACCATATATTTT
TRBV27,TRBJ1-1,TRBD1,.,CASSPTPQRGLGTEAFF,TGTGCCAGCAGTCCCACCCCCCAGAGGGGGCTAGGCACTGAAGCTTTCTTT
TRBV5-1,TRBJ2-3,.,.,CASSLAVEERTDTQYF,TGCGCCAGCAGCTTGGCGGTGGAGGAGCGCACAGATACGCAGTATTTT